The clone carrying this TCR beta chain was picked up a small number of times. Antigen: not known. The J segment lost 6 bases and the V segment lost 4 bases, leaving 6 bases of the junction unmatched. Per the germline V gene, CDR1 is MDHEN and CDR2 is SYDVKM. The CDR3 length is 15 residues. Patients had received no treatment of any kind before thyroid surgery. This sample is drawn from a study of metastatic and nonmetastatic thyroid tumors. Looking at the study overall: A comparison of repertoires was made across blood and tumor or nodule tissue from malignant and benign thyroid patients.

Study observations and caveats: Relative to benign nodules, malignant thyroid tumors were reportedly characterized by significantly elevated TCR beta diversity in blood and tumor.

As processed by the authors: The study took CDR3 differences across clinicopathological groups and made a distant-metastasis classifier for papillary thyroid cancer from them. TCRdb re-processed the PCR reads through MiXCR. The V and J calls were determined by TCRdb, not by the authors. Of 20,000 to 25,000 clones listed, about 40% were seen once; the top ten hold 22%. The V gene is TRBV28, the J gene TRBJ1-6; 7 nucleotides align to TRBD1. The material sequenced was blood. This TCR was sampled from a male donor with papillary thyroid cancer or a benign thyroid nodule (not recorded which). Some clones in this sample may be carry-over from other donors' samples. The CDR3 reads CASSSTGVGNSPLHF. The CDR3 nucleotides read TGTGCCAGCAGTTCAACAGGGGTTGGTAATTCACCCCTCCACTTT.